This T cell receptor beta chain originates from a study of T cell changes during pregnancy in multiple sclerosis. Produced via immunoSEQ multiplex PCR; TCRdb's table is partial and in-frame only. The sample includes tens of thousands of clones, about 83% of them seen just once. CDR1 is SNHLY, CDR2 FYNNEI, per germline. V trimming: 8 bases; J trimming: 0 bases; junction bases outside the gene matches: 14. The CDR3 has 18 residues. Only a few counts were recorded for this clone. The sample in question was CD8+ T cells from peripheral blood mononuclear cells, obtained before pregnancy. V usage is TRBV2 and J usage is TRBJ2-3; 10 nucleotides agree with TRBD1. This TCR was sampled from a female donor with multiple sclerosis, enrolled in a pregnancy study. The CDR3 sequence is CASGGDRGTGVSTDTQYF. In DNA form, the CDR3 reads TGTGCCAGCGGGGGGGACAGGGGAACGGGAGTGAGCACAGATACGCAGTATTTT.